These 27 T cell receptor beta chains were all obtained from the same sample, sequenced in a study of CD8+ T cells in alopecia areata. As the sequencing template, cDNA was produced by extracting RNA and reverse transcribing it. Assay: immunoSEQ multiplex PCR; the TCRdb copy retains only in-frame clones and omits some. The sample includes 100,000 to 150,000 clones, over 60% of them seen just once. Regarding treatment: oral pan-JAK inhibitor, 5-10 mg twice daily. This material consisted of CD4+ T cells sorted from blood, taken at week 4, from a patient treated with tofacitinib. These TCRs come from a human donor with alopecia areata.

The V call is TRBV11-2, the J call TRBJ2-5, with 7 bases lining up with TRBD2. CDR3 length equals 15 residues. Germline CDR1 and CDR2: SGHAT and FQNNGV. The V segment lost 5 bases and the J segment 5 bases; nucleotides outside the gene matches: 11. This chain's CDR3 is CASSPDPTSRETQYF. CDR3 bases: TGTGCCAGCAGCCCCGACCCGACTAGCCGGGAGACCCAGTACTTC.

In this sample, this clone turned up a few times. This chain links TRBV6-6 with TRBJ2-1; D unclear. Per the germline V gene, CDR1 is MNHNY and CDR2 is SVGAGI (reference sequence). The CDR3 sequence is 14 residues long. V dropped 0 bases and J dropped 4 bases, with 7 bases sitting between them. The CDR3 here is CASSYSEGYNEQFF. In nucleotides, the CDR3 is TGTGCCAGCAGTTACTCGGAAGGTTACAATGAGCAGTTCTTC.

This clone was seen a handful of times. The chain combines TRBV28 with TRBJ2-7, with D possibly being TRBD2 (6 bases). Germline V gene data show CDR1 as MDHEN and CDR2 as SYDVKM. The CDR3 totals 16 residues. The ends were cut back, 4 bases at V and 5 bases at J, with 21 bases in the middle. In DNA form, the CDR3 reads TGTGCCAGCAGTTCGGCCTCAGCCGGGGGTTTCCACGAGCAGTACTTC. Its translation: CASSSASAGGFHEQYF. Filled out from reference TRBV28 and TRBJ2-7, the complete variable domain reads DVKVTQSSRYLVKRTGEKVFLECVQDMDHENMFWYRQDPGLGLRLIYFSYDVKMKEKGDIPEGYSVSREKKERFSLILESASTNQTSMYLCASSSASAGGFHEQYFGPGTRLTVT.

In its sample, this clone was seen a few times. This chain connects TRBV13 to TRBJ2-7; D tentatively fits TRBD1 or TRBD2 (6 bases each). The germline CDR1 and CDR2 sequences are PRHDT and FYEKMQ (reference sequence). Trimming cost V 2 bases and J 6 bases, with 14 bases left between them. The CDR3 has 14 amino acids. In nucleotides, the CDR3 is TGTGCCAGCAGCTTATCGTCGGGGGCCGGCGAGCAGTACTTC. Translated, it gives CASSLSSGAGEQYF.

This clone was seen many times. The chain combines TRBV7-9 with TRBJ2-4, with a weak D call TRBD1 (5 bases). The CDR3 covers 13 residues. Germline V lookup: CDR1 SEHNR, CDR2 FQNEAQ (reference sequence). Trimming took 5 bases from V and 6 from J, leaving 11 bases between them. In nucleotides, the CDR3 is TGTGCCAGCAGCCCAGGGTACCCAAACATTCAGTACTTC. Translation: CASSPGYPNIQYF. Together with reference TRBV7-9 and TRBJ2-4, the CDR3 gives the full variable domain: DTGVSQNPRHKITKRGQNVTFRCDPISEHNRLYWYRQTLGQGPEFLTYFQNEAQLEKSRLLSDRFSAERPKGSFSTLEIQRTEQGDSAMYLCASSPGYPNIQYFGAGTRLSVL.

The V and J genes are TRBV28 and TRBJ2-7; 9 nucleotides match TRBD2. V dropped 5 bases and J dropped 5; count of bases not matched to a gene: 10. Per germline, CDR1 MDHEN and CDR2 SYDVKM. The CDR3 extends over 15 amino acids. CDR3 residues: CASSPYSGRRHEQYF. The CDR3, as DNA: TGTGCCAGCAGTCCTTATAGCGGGAGAAGACACGAGCAGTACTTC.

In this sample, this clone turned up a few times. The V gene is TRBV25-1, the J gene TRBJ2-7; D gene unclear. The V end was cut by 10 bases, the J end by 9 bases, with 22 bases between. Germline V lookup: CDR1 MGHDK, CDR2 SYGVNS. The CDR3 is made up of 13 amino acids. The chain's CDR3 is CATQPLAASWQYF. The CDR3 DNA reads TGTGCCACCCAGCCGCTGGCGGCTTCGTGGCAGTACTTC.

The chain uses TRBV30 and TRBJ2-1, with 7 bases aligning to TRBD1. The J segment lost 13 bases and the V segment lost 2 bases, leaving 5 bases of the junction unmatched. Germline-derived CDR1 and CDR2 are GTSNPN and SVGIG (reference sequence). The CDR3 is made up of 11 amino acids. The chain's CDR3 is CAWSTGTEQFF. CDR3 in DNA: TGTGCCTGGAGTACCGGGACAGAACAGTTCTTC.

The rearrangement joins TRBV25-1 to TRBJ1-1, with a possible D match to TRBD1 (6 bases). Trimming stripped 3 bases from V and 1 base from J, with 12 bases between. Germline lookup yields CDR1 MGHDK and CDR2 SYGVNS. The CDR3 length is 15 residues. The CDR3 reads CASSDYDRRNTEAFF. The CDR3, as DNA: TGTGCCAGCAGTGACTATGACAGGCGGAACACTGAAGCTTTCTTT.

The J gene is TRBJ2-1, the V gene TRBV29-1; 8 nucleotides align to TRBD1. Trimming took 4 bases from V and 4 from J; bases not matched to a gene: 9. This CDR3 comprises 15 residues. In germline, CDR1 is SQVTM, CDR2 ANQGSEA. The CDR3 here is CSVVFGTGRYNEQFF. In DNA, the CDR3 is TGCAGCGTTGTCTTCGGGACAGGACGTTACAATGAGCAGTTCTTC.

The sample holds a few counts of this clone. One junction end disagrees with the germline gene, perhaps due to a read error. This sequence joins TRBV27 and TRBJ2-2, with 8 bases lining up with TRBD2. Germline values: CDR1 MNHEY, CDR2 SMNVEV (reference sequence). This CDR3 is 16 amino acids long. CDR3 DNA: TGTGCCAGCAGGGAAGTAGCGGGGTCGAACCCCGGGGAGCTGTTTTTT. Translated, it gives CASREVAGSNPGELFF.

This chain connects TRBV15 to TRBJ2-3; 11 bases line up with TRBD2. The germline V gene encodes CDR1 LNHNV and CDR2 YYDKDF (reference sequence). Trimming at V came to 11 bases and at J to 10 bases, leaving 14 bases not matched to a gene. CDR3 length equals 14 residues. The DNA for the CDR3 is TGTGCCTCCGGGCTAGCGGGAGGTGGTCTGTCGCAGTATTTT. It translates to CASGLAGGGLSQYF. The variable domain in full, with the rest retrieved from reference TRBV15 and TRBJ2-3, is DAMVIQNPRYQVTQFGKPVTLSCSQTLNHNVMYWYQQKSSQAPKLLFHYYDKDFNNEADTPDNFQSRRPNTSFCFLDIRSPGLGDTAMYLCASGLAGGGLSQYFGPGTRLTVL.

This chain connects TRBV5-6 to TRBJ1-5, with 8 bases fitting TRBD1. J was trimmed by 6 bases and V by 2 bases; bases with no gene match: 7. The CDR3 is 15 residues long. Germline values: CDR1 SGHDT, CDR2 YYEEEE. The CDR3 protein is CASSFQGARGQPQHF. CDR3 nucleotide sequence: TGTGCCAGCAGCTTCCAGGGGGCGCGGGGTCAGCCCCAGCATTTT.

Of note for this clone: The sample carries other DNA sequences with the same CDR3. The chain recombines TRBV5-6 with TRBJ2-7; D is ambiguous. The germline V and J ends were trimmed by 4 bases and 1 base, with 3 bases remaining between them. Germline values: CDR1 SGHDT, CDR2 YYEEEE. This CDR3 comprises 11 residues. The CDR3 sequence is CASSVSYEQYF. The CDR3 region has the DNA TGTGCCAGCAGCGTTTCCTACGAGCAGTACTTC.

The rearrangement joins TRBV6-4 to TRBJ1-2; D may be TRBD1 (5 bases). This CDR3 is built from 15 residues. CDR1 MRHNA and CDR2 SNTAGT come from the germline V gene. Trimming shortened V by 3 bases and J by 6 bases, and 17 bases separated the two germline ends. The CDR3 protein is CASSERDLIDDGYTF. CDR3 DNA: TGTGCCAGCAGTGAAAGGGACTTAATTGACGATGGCTACACCTTC.

The chain is built from TRBV19 and TRBJ1-1, with TRBD1 matching over 7 bases. This CDR3 has 14 residues. The ends lost 3 bases at V and 2 bases at J; junction bases unmatched: 3. Germline lookup yields CDR1 LNHDA and CDR2 SQIVND (reference sequence). The CDR3 nucleotides read TGTGCCAGTAGTATGTTAGGGGGCAACACTGAAGCTTTCTTT. This codes for CASSMLGGNTEAFF.

V and J are TRBV5-6 and TRBJ2-7, with D hard to call. Trimming cost V 0 bases and J 4 bases, with 11 bases left between them. The CDR3 covers 14 residues. Germline CDR1 reads SGHDT; CDR2 reads YYEEEE. The CDR3 nucleotides read TGTGCCAGCAGCTTGGAGGTCGGGTATTACGAGCAGTACTTC. It translates to CASSLEVGYYEQYF.

V gene TRBV4-1 combines with J gene TRBJ2-6, with TRBD1 as a possible D gene (5 bases). The CDR3 contains 16 residues. Trimming took 0 bases from V and 5 from J, leaving 11 bases between them. Looked up from germline, CDR1 is MGHRA and CDR2 is YSYEKL. The CDR3 DNA sequence: TGCGCCAGCAGCCAAGATCCGGCAGGGTGGGCCAACGTCCTGACTTTC. Translated, it gives CASSQDPAGWANVLTF.

V is TRBV9 and J is TRBJ2-7; the match to TRBD2 covers 10 bases. CDR1 is SGDLS and CDR2 is YYNGEE in the germline V gene. V shed 0 bases, J shed 6 bases, and the junction held 6 bases outside the gene matches. The CDR3 is 15 residues long. CDR3 sequence: CASSVGVAGGSEQYF. The CDR3, as DNA: TGTGCCAGCAGCGTAGGCGTAGCGGGAGGTTCCGAGCAGTACTTC.

This rearrangement joins TRBV30 to TRBJ1-2; TRBD1 agrees at 7 bases. The CDR3 loop spans 13 amino acids. CDR1 and CDR2 from the germline V gene are GTSNPN and SVGIG (reference sequence). The trim removed 3 bases at V and 8 bases at J, leaving 9 bases unmatched. The CDR3 nucleotides are TGTGCCTGGAGAGAGACAGGGCGGAGCGGCTACACCTTC. Translation gives CAWRETGRSGYTF. The full variable domain, rest sourced from reference TRBV30 and TRBJ1-2, is SQTIHQWPATLVQPVGSPLSLECTVEGTSNPNLYWYRQAAGRGLQLLFYSVGIGQISSEVPQNLSASRPQDRQFILSSKKLLLSDSGFYLCAWRETGRSGYTFGSGTRLTVV.

The rearrangement links TRBV14 to TRBJ2-1; D may be TRBD2 (6 bases). Germline CDR1 SGHDN, CDR2 FVKESK. The CDR3 has 17 amino acids. The V gene lost 1 base and the J gene lost 6 bases, with 19 bases spanning the gap. The CDR3 nucleotides are TGTGCCAGCAGCCAAGGTCCTTTTTCTAGCGAGGTCAATGAGCAGTTCTTC. Protein product: CASSQGPFSSEVNEQFF.

The genes are TRBV6-5 and TRBJ1-2; TRBD1 agrees at 10 bases. The V gene end was trimmed by 6 bases and the J gene end by 6 bases; junction bases not matched to a gene: 1. The germline V gene encodes CDR1 MNHEY and CDR2 SVGAGI. The CDR3 length is 12 residues. The CDR3 DNA reads TGTGCCAGCAGGACAGGGGGCAATGGCTACACCTTC. It codes for CASRTGGNGYTF.

Written as DNA, the CDR3 is TGTGCCAGCAGCTTGGCCGGAGGGGGAGACTATCAGCCCCAGCATTTT. The encoded protein is CASSLAGGGDYQPQHF. The V and J genes are TRBV5-6 and TRBJ1-5; tentative D call: TRBD1 (6 bases). This CDR3 region has 16 residues. Trimming stripped 0 bases from V and 5 bases from J, with 15 bases between. Germline V gene data show CDR1 as SGHDT and CDR2 as YYEEEE.

The chain employs TRBV7-2 and TRBJ2-5, with D possibly TRBD1 on 6 matching bases. This CDR3 region has 13 residues. Per germline, CDR1 SGHTA and CDR2 FQGNSA. V dropped 5 bases and J dropped 7 bases, with 14 bases sitting between them. In nucleotides, the CDR3 is TGTGCCAGCAGCCCCGGACAGCTTTGGACCCAGTACTTC. It encodes CASSPGQLWTQYF.

This chain uses TRBV11-2 with TRBJ2-7; D is ambiguous. The V end lost 0 bases, the J end lost 0 bases, and 6 bases lay between the germline ends. The length of the CDR3 is 14 residues. Germline loops: CDR1 SGHAT, CDR2 FQNNGV. CDR3 in amino acids: CASSLEGSSYEQYF. The CDR3 nucleotides read TGTGCCAGCAGCTTAGAAGGCAGCTCCTACGAGCAGTACTTC.

The CDR3 DNA sequence: TGTGCCAGCAGCCCCGCCGAGAGCTACGAGCAGTACTTC. This translates into CASSPAESYEQYF. The chain couples TRBV9 to TRBJ2-7; the D is unclear. CDR3 length equals 13 residues. The V gene's germline CDR1 is SGDLS and CDR2 YYNGEE. V lost 4 bases to trimming and J lost 3 bases, with 11 bases between them.

The rearrangement links TRBV5-1 to TRBJ2-6; D gene uncertain. Trimming took 0 bases from V and 0 from J, leaving 4 bases between them. The V gene's germline CDR1 is SGHRS and CDR2 YFSETQ. The CDR3 extends over 15 amino acids. CDR3 DNA: TGCGCCAGCAGCTTGGGTTACTCTGGGGCCAACGTCCTGACTTTC. It translates to CASSLGYSGANVLTF.